A single TCR beta chain is shown here with its context. Its target is not known. The assay was run at deep level. Every immunoSEQ plate was one replicate of a subset's evenly spread DNA. Some clones are missing from TCRdb's copy, which holds only in-frame ones; the method was immunoSEQ multiplex PCR. The table records about 2 million clones, around 95% of them present only once. Healthy adults negative for HIV, lacking recent acute infections or vaccinations, served as donors. This sample is drawn from a study of shared clonotypes between healthy human individuals. Study-wide results and limits: Generally, estimated richness proved larger in naive subsets than it did in memory subsets.

The germline V and J ends were trimmed by 2 bases and 2 bases, with 12 bases remaining between them. Germline V lookup: CDR1 MDHEN, CDR2 SYDVKM. This CDR3 comprises 16 residues. Sequencing was done on a sample of naive CD4+ T cells sorted from blood. Sample subset: CD45RA+ positively selected. This clonotype was obtained from a man between 18 and 29 years old in good health. The chain is built from TRBV28 and TRBJ1-4; the D is unclear. The CDR3 DNA follows: TGTGCCAGCAGTTTACTGTTGAGTACGACTAATGAAAAACTGTTTTTT. Translated: CASSLLLSTTNEKLFF.